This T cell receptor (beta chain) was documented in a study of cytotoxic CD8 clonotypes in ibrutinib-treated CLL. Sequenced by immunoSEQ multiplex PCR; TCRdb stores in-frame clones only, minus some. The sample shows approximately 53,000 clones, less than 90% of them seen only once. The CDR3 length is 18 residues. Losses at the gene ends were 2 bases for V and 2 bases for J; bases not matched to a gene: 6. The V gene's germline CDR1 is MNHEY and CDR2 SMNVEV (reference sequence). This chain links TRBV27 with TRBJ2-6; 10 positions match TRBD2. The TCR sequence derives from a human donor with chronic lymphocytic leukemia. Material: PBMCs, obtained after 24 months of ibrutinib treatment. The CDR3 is CASSLKAGGLAGANVLTF. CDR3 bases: TGTGCCAGCAGTTTAAAAGCGGGAGGGCTCGCTGGGGCCAACGTCCTGACTTTC.